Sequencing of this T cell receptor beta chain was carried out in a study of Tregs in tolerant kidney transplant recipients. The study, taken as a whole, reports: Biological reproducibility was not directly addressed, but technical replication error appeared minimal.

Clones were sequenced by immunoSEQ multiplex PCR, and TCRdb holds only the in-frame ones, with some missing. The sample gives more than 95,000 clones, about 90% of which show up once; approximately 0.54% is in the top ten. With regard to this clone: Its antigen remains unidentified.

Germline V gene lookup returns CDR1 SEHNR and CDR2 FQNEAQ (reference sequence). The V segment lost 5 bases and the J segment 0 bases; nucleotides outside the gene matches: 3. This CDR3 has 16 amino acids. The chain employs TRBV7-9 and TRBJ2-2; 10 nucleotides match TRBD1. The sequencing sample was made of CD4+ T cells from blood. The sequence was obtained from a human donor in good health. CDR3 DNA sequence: TGTGCCAGCAGCACCGGACAGGGGGCGAACACCGGGGAGCTGTTTTTT. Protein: CASSTGQGANTGELFF.